The 13 T cell receptor beta chains reported below all come from one sample, sequenced in a study of T cell responses to AZD1222 COVID-19 vaccine. The method was immunoSEQ multiplex PCR; TCRdb's version includes in-frame clones alone and lacks a portion of them. The sample yields over 140,000 clones, of which the top ten take up about 2.2%. Input material: peripheral blood. The origin of the receptors is an adult in good health.

The rearrangement joins TRBV5-5 to TRBJ1-1; D is ambiguous. In germline, CDR1 is SGHKS, CDR2 YYEKEE (reference sequence). The length of the CDR3 is 13 residues. The germline V and J ends were trimmed by 2 bases and 0 bases, with 5 bases remaining between them. The CDR3 DNA reads as TGTGCCAGCAGCTTTTTAGTGAACACTGAAGCTTTCTTT. Translated: CASSFLVNTEAFF.

The V and J genes are TRBV6-1 and TRBJ2-5, with 9 nucleotides matching TRBD1. V was clipped by 4 bases and J by 5 bases; unmatched bases: 11. The length of the CDR3 is 16 residues. Germline V gene data show CDR1 as MNHNS and CDR2 as SASEGT. The CDR3 protein is CASSAGDRDVGETQYF. The CDR3 DNA follows: TGTGCCAGCAGTGCTGGGGACAGGGACGTGGGGGAGACCCAGTACTTC.

The gene calls are TRBV30 and TRBJ1-1; TRBD1 agrees at 7 bases. After removal of 5 bases from V and 4 bases from J, the junction contained 10 bases not matched to a gene. The CDR3 totals 14 residues. Germline CDR1 reads GTSNPN; CDR2 reads SVGIG (reference sequence). The CDR3 DNA is TGTGCCTGGCGAGCTTCAGGGGGGGGCACTGAAGCTTTCTTT. It encodes CAWRASGGGTEAFF.

This chain uses TRBV19 with TRBJ1-5, with 7 nucleotides matching TRBD1. The CDR3 has 17 residues. J lost 6 bases, V lost 5 bases, and 16 bases had no gene match. CDR1 and CDR2 from the germline V gene are LNHDA and SQIVND (reference sequence). CDR3 sequence (DNA): TGTGCCAGTAGTCAGAATAGAAACAGGGGCTCGGCTCAGCCCCAGCATTTT. It is translated as CASSQNRNRGSAQPQHF.

CDR3 coding DNA: TGTGCCATCAGTGAGCCCCGCCAGGGGACTAATGAAAAACTGTTTTTT. This translates into CAISEPRQGTNEKLFF. The chain recombines TRBV10-3 with TRBJ1-4; possible D gene TRBD1, 6 bases. Trimming took 2 bases from V and 2 from J, leaving 12 bases between them. The CDR3 covers 16 residues. Germline loops: CDR1 ENHRY, CDR2 SYGVKD.

This chain connects TRBV3-1 (or the pseudogene TRBV3-2) to TRBJ1-2, with 8 bases matching TRBD1. After removal of 2 bases from V and 5 bases from J, the junction contained 7 bases not matched to a gene. Germline V gene lookup returns CDR1 LGHDT and CDR2 YNNKEL (reference sequence). This CDR3 is built from 15 residues. In DNA, the CDR3 is TGTGCCAGCAGCCAACAGGGGGCCCTGGGTTATGGCTACACCTTC. Amino acids: CASSQQGALGYGYTF.

Worth noting for this clone: In the same sample, other DNA sequences code for this CDR3. The J gene is TRBJ1-4, the V gene TRBV10-3; D ambiguous. Per germline, CDR1 ENHRY and CDR2 SYGVKD. The CDR3 loop spans 15 amino acids. V was trimmed by 0 bases and J by 0 bases, leaving 5 bases between them. This chain's CDR3 is CAISESLSTNEKLFF. The CDR3 DNA reads as TGTGCCATCAGTGAGTCATTGTCAACTAATGAAAAACTGTTTTTT.

The gene calls are TRBV29-1 and TRBJ2-5; D perhaps matches TRBD1 (6 bases). The CDR3 sequence is 13 residues long. Germline loops: CDR1 SQVTM, CDR2 ANQGSEA. The V gene lost 3 bases and the J gene lost 5 bases, with 13 bases spanning the gap. This CDR3 reads CSVEWGPGETQYF. The CDR3, as DNA: TGCAGCGTTGAGTGGGGGCCAGGGGAGACCCAGTACTTC.

This rearrangement joins TRBV10-3 to TRBJ1-2; D might be TRBD1 (6 bases). The CDR3 is 13 residues long. V was clipped by 0 bases and J by 8 bases, with 10 bases between them. The germline V gene has CDR1 ENHRY and CDR2 SYGVKD. The CDR3 coding sequence is TGTGCCATCAGTGAGTCTCACAGGGTGGGCTACACCTTC. Protein sequence: CAISESHRVGYTF.

This chain joins TRBV7-2 and TRBJ1-6, with 9 bases that match TRBD1. Germline CDR1 is SGHTA and CDR2 is FQGNSA. The CDR3 has 17 residues. After removal of 5 bases from V and 9 bases from J, the junction contained 14 bases not matched to a gene. DNA of the CDR3: TGTGCCAGCAGCCGCTGGGGGGACAGGGCGATCCCTTCACCCCTCCACTTT. Residues: CASSRWGDRAIPSPLHF.

V usage is TRBV28 and J usage is TRBJ1-6; 7 positions match TRBD1. The ends lost 5 bases at V and 1 base at J; junction bases unmatched: 5. The germline CDR1 and CDR2 sequences are MDHEN and SYDVKM. This CDR3 has 16 amino acids. CDR3 in DNA: TGTGCCAGCAGTCACGCAGGGGGGTCCTATAATTCACCCCTCCACTTT. Translating it yields CASSHAGGSYNSPLHF.

The chain has TRBV19 and TRBJ1-1; D gene ambiguous. The CDR3 sequence is 14 residues long. Trimming cost V 4 bases and J 4 bases, with 13 bases left between them. Germline loops: CDR1 LNHDA, CDR2 SQIVND (reference sequence). DNA of the CDR3: TGTGCCAGTAGTACAGGCGGGCGCGGCACTGAAGCTTTCTTT. This translates into CASSTGGRGTEAFF.

This CDR3 is CASARTGQSGNTIYF. The CDR3 coding sequence is TGCGCCAGCGCGCGGACAGGACAATCTGGAAACACCATATATTTT. The chain employs TRBV4-3 and TRBJ1-3; 7 nucleotides align to TRBD1. Germline V gives CDR1 LGHNA, CDR2 YSLEER. J lost 1 base, V lost 8 bases, and 8 bases had no gene match. The CDR3 runs 15 residues.